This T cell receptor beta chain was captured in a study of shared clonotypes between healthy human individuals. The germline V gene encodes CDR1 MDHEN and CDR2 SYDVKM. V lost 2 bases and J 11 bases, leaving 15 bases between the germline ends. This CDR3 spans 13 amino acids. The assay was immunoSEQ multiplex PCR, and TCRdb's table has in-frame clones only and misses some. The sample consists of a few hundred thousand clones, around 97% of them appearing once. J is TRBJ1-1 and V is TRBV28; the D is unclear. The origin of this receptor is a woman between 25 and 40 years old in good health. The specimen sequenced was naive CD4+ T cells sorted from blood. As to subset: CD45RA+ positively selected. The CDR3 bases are TGTGCCAGCAGTTTAGGAACAGCAAGTGAGGCTTTCTTT. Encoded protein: CASSLGTASEAFF.